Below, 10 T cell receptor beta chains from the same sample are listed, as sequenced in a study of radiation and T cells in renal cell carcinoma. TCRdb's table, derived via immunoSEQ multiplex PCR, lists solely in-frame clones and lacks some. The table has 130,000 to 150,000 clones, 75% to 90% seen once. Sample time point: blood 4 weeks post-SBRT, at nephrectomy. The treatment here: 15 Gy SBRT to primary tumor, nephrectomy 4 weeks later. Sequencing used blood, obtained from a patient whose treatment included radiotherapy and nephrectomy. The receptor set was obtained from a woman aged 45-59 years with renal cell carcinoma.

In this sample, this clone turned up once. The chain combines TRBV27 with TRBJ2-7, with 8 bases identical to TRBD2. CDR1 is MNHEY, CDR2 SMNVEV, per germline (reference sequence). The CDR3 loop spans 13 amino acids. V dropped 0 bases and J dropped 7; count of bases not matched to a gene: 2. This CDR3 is CASSLSREGEQYF. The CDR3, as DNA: TGTGCCAGCAGTTTATCTCGGGAGGGGGAGCAGTACTTC.

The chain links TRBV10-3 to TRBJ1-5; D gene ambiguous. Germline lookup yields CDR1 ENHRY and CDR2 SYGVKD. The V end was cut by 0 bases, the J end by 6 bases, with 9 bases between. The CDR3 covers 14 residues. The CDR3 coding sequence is TGTGCCATCAGTGAGTCGGAGAGAAGTCAGCCCCAGCATTTT. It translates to CAISESERSQPQHF.

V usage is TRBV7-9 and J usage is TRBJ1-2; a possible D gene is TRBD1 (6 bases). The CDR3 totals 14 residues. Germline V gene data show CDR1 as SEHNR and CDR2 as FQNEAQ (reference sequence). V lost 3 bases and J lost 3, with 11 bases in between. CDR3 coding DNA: TGTGCCAGCAGCTTTCAGGGGTCCCACTATGGCTACACCTTC. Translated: CASSFQGSHYGYTF.

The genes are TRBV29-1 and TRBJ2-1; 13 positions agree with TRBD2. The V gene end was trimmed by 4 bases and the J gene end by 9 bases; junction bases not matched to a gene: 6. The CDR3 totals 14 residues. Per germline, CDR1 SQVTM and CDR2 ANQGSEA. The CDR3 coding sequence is TGCAGCGTTGCGGGGACTAGCGGGATGAGTGAGCAGTTCTTC. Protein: CSVAGTSGMSEQFF.

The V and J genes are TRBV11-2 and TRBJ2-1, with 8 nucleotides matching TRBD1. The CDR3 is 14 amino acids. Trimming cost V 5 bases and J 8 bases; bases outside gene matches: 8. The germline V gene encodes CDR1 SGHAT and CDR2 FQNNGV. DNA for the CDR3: TGTGCCAGCAGCCTGGACAGGGATGTGGATGAGCAGTTCTTC. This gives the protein CASSLDRDVDEQFF. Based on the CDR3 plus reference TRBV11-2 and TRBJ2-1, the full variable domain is EAGVAQSPRYKIIEKRQSVAFWCNPISGHATLYWYQQILGQGPKLLIQFQNNGVVDDSQLPKDRFSAERLKGVDSTLKIQPAKLEDSAVYLCASSLDRDVDEQFFGPGTRLTVL.

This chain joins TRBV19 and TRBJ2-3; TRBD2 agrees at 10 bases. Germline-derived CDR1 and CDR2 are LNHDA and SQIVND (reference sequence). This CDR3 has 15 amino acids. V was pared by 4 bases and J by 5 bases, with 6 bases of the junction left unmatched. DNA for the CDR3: TGTGCCAGTAGTAGGCCTAGACTAGCGGGAGATACGCAGTATTTT. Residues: CASSRPRLAGDTQYF.

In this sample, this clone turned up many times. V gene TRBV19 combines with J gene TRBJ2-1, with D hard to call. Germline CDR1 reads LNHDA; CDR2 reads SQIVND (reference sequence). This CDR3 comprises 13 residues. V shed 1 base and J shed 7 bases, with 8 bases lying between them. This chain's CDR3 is CASSIGGTNEQFF. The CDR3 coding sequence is TGTGCCAGTAGTATAGGAGGAACGAATGAGCAGTTCTTC. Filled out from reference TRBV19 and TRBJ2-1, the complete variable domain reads DGGITQSPKYLFRKEGQNVTLSCEQNLNHDAMYWYRQDPGQGLRLIYYSQIVNDFQKGDIAEGYSVSREKKESFPLTVTSAQKNPTAFYLCASSIGGTNEQFFGPGTRLTVL.

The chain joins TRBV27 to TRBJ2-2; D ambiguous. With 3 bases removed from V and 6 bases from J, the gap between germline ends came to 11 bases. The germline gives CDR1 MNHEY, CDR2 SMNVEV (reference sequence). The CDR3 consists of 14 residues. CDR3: CASSFPSVPGELFF. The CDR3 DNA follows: TGTGCCAGCAGTTTCCCTTCTGTACCCGGGGAGCTGTTTTTT.

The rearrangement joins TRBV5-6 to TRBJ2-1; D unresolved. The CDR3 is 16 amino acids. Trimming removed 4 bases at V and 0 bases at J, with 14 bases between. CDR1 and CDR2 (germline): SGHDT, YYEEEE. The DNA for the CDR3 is TGTGCCAGCAGCACTAATTGGGGTAGCTCCTACAATGAGCAGTTCTTC. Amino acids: CASSTNWGSSYNEQFF.

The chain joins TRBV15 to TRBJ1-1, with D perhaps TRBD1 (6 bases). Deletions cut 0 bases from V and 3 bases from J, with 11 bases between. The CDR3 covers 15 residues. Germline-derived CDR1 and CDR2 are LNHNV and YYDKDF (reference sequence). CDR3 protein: CATSRDPHRDTEAFF. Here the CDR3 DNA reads TGTGCCACCAGCAGAGATCCCCACAGGGACACTGAAGCTTTCTTT. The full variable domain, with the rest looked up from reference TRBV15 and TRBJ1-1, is DAMVIQNPRYQVTQFGKPVTLSCSQTLNHNVMYWYQQKSSQAPKLLFHYYDKDFNNEADTPDNFQSRRPNTSFCFLDIRSPGLGDTAMYLCATSRDPHRDTEAFFGQGTRLTVV.